The clone carrying this T cell receptor beta chain showed up just once. Antigen specificity is unknown. Both 60 Vbeta primers and 13 Jbeta primers went into the PCR. Sequencing was performed with immunoSEQ multiplex PCR; in TCRdb, only in-frame clones are kept and a portion is missing. This table has 100,000 or so clones, over 60% appearing once. The record originates from a study of cytomegalovirus exposure and HLA in healthy donors. Study outcomes and limitations: V- and J-gene trimming in TCR beta was tied to a missense DCLRE1C variant by an analysis performed later. Researchers reportedly found TCR beta sequences accurately predicted most subjects' HLA-A and HLA-B alleles. Several of the most significant clusters appeared linked to common viral pathogens, based on a later analysis. Most TCR sequences were rare, but some public TCRs occurred in many donors.

The CDR3 covers 14 residues. Germline lookup yields CDR1 SGHNT and CDR2 YYREEE (reference sequence). Trimming removed 3 bases from V and 5 bases from J, with 14 bases in between. The chain uses TRBV5-4 and TRBJ2-5, with D possibly matching TRBD1 (6 bases). The sequence derives from a woman aged 40 to 50 in good health and CMV-seropositive. Sequenced material: PBMCs. This chain's CDR3 is CASSSQGTRETQYF. CDR3 nucleotides: TGTGCCAGCAGCTCTCAGGGGACGCGTGAGACCCAGTACTTC.